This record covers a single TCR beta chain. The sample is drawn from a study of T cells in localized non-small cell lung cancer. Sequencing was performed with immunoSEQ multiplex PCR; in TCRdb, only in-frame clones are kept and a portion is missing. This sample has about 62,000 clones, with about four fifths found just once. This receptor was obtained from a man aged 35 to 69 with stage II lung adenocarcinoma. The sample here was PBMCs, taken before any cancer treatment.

The CDR3 spells CASSQVPGTEQFF. For the CDR3, the DNA is TGCGCCAGCAGCCAAGTCCCGGGGACTGAGCAGTTCTTC. V usage is TRBV4-3 and J usage is TRBJ2-1; possibly TRBD1 or TRBD2 for D (5 bases each). CDR1 is LGHNA and CDR2 is YSLEER in the germline V gene. The CDR3 extends over 13 amino acids. V lost 1 base, J lost 9 bases, and 10 bases lay in between.